A single sample is the source of the 23 T cell receptor beta chains below, sequenced in a study of CD8 T cells in ankylosing spondylitis. Points from the study as a whole: Several highly homologous variants made up a TCR beta motif, and this motif appeared characteristic of ankylosing spondylitis blood.

For these receptors, no antigen is known. One entry per CDR3 protein, called by TCRdb with MiXCR from the 5' RACE reads. The profile shows approximately 220,000 distinct CDR3 sequences, 18% of them singletons. Material: blood, either unsorted or a sorted T cell fraction (not recorded which). The receptors derive from a male donor with ankylosing spondylitis.

This clonotype was picked up a small number of times. The chain uses TRBV10-3 and TRBJ2-5; D gene ambiguous. Trimming pared 5 bases from V and 3 bases from J, leaving 19 bases between. The CDR3 covers 16 residues. From germline, CDR1 is ENHRY and CDR2 SYGVKD. In nucleotides, the CDR3 is TGTGCCATCAGTTTATACGGGTCTATCCGGGAAGAGACCCAGTACTTC. Its translation: CAISLYGSIREETQYF.

This clonotype has more than one count but fewer than ten. This chain joins TRBV5-1 and TRBJ1-2; D uncertain. The CDR3 is made up of 14 amino acids. Germline V gives CDR1 SGHRS, CDR2 YFSETQ. V was trimmed by 5 bases and J by 10 bases, leaving 21 bases between them. The CDR3 coding sequence is TGCGCCAGCAGTTCCGTAATGGCATCGGCGGACTACACCTTC. Translating it yields CASSSVMASADYTF.

There are a few counts of this clonotype. The chain uses TRBV6-2 or TRBV6-3 and TRBJ2-3, with D unclear. The CDR3 is made up of 15 amino acids. CDR1 is MNHEY, CDR2 SVGEGT, per germline. V was cut by 0 bases and J by 3 bases, with 10 bases left in between. CDR3 residues: CASSYSVSMTDTQYF. CDR3 DNA sequence: TGTGCCAGCAGTTACTCGGTCAGTATGACAGATACGCAGTATTTT.

This clonotype has only a few counts. The rearrangement links TRBV4-1 to TRBJ2-1; D possibly corresponds to TRBD2 (6 bases). The length of the CDR3 is 14 residues. The germline V gene encodes CDR1 MGHRA and CDR2 YSYEKL. Deletions cut 4 bases from V and 7 bases from J, with 14 bases between. The CDR3 DNA is TGCGCCAGCAGCCGGTCGGGGCGGGAAAATGAGCAGTTCTTC. Its protein is CASSRSGRENEQFF.

The chain links TRBV11-2 to TRBJ1-4, with TRBD1 as a possible D gene (6 bases). V was clipped by 5 bases and J by 7 bases, with 20 bases between them. From germline, CDR1 is SGHAT and CDR2 FQNNGV. The CDR3 runs 16 residues. The CDR3, as DNA: TGTGCCAGCAGCCTTTACGCGGGGGGGCTGGGTGAAAAACTGTTTTTT. Amino acid sequence: CASSLYAGGLGEKLFF. The full variable domain, with the rest looked up from reference TRBV11-2 and TRBJ1-4, is EAGVAQSPRYKIIEKRQSVAFWCNPISGHATLYWYQQILGQGPKLLIQFQNNGVVDDSQLPKDRFSAERLKGVDSTLKIQPAKLEDSAVYLCASSLYAGGLGEKLFFGSGTQLSVL.

A single count supports this clonotype. The rearrangement uses TRBV7-3 and TRBJ2-3; D remains unclear. This CDR3 is built from 13 residues. CDR1 and CDR2 (germline): SGHTA, FQGTGA. Between the trimmed V and J ends, which lost 5 bases and 4 bases, there was a span of 10 bases. This chain's CDR3 is CASSLGLADTQYF. The CDR3 coding sequence is TGTGCCAGCAGCCTAGGGCTCGCAGATACGCAGTATTTT.

This chain uses TRBV9 with TRBJ2-5; D call uncertain. The CDR3 is 13 amino acids. V dropped 4 bases and J dropped 5 bases, with 12 bases sitting between them. Per the germline V gene, CDR1 is SGDLS and CDR2 is YYNGEE. The CDR3 region has the DNA TGTGCCAGCAGCCCCGACGGGCGTGAGACCCAGTACTTC. Translating gives CASSPDGRETQYF. Based on the CDR3 plus reference TRBV9 and TRBJ2-5, the full variable domain is DSGVTQTPKHLITATGQRVTLRCSPRSGDLSVYWYQQSLDQGLQFLIQYYNGEERAKGNILERFSAQQFPDLHSELNLSSLELGDSALYFCASSPDGRETQYFGPGTRLLVL.

The chain joins TRBV27 to TRBJ2-1, with TRBD2 matching over 9 bases. Germline V gene sequence: CDR1 MNHEY, CDR2 SMNVEV (reference sequence). V lost 5 bases to trimming and J lost 0 bases; unmatched junction nucleotides: 2. The CDR3 sequence is 15 residues long. The CDR3 reads CASSASGNSYNEQFF. CDR3 bases: TGTGCCAGCAGTGCTAGCGGGAACTCCTACAATGAGCAGTTCTTC.

CDR3 nucleotide sequence: TGTGCCAGCAGCTTAGAATTTGGGATCGGCAGGGCTCGCGAGCAGTACTTC. It specifies CASSLEFGIGRAREQYF. The V gene is TRBV7-9, the J gene TRBJ2-7; D is possibly TRBD1 (5 bases). CDR1 SEHNR and CDR2 FQNEAQ come from the germline V gene (reference sequence). The V end was cut by 1 base, the J end by 6 bases, with 22 bases between. The CDR3 is 17 residues long.

The CDR3 bases are TGTGCCAGCAGCCCAACAATAGCGGGAGTTGGCAATGAGCAGTTCTTC. Residues: CASSPTIAGVGNEQFF. V gene TRBV28 combines with J gene TRBJ2-1; 9 nucleotides line up with TRBD2. Germline CDR1 MDHEN, CDR2 SYDVKM. CDR3 size: 16 residues. Trimming cost V 6 bases and J 6 bases; bases outside gene matches: 12.

The chain carries TRBV7-3 and TRBJ2-2; possible D gene TRBD2, 5 bases. CDR1 is SGHTA and CDR2 is FQGTGA in the germline V gene. The CDR3 sequence is 14 residues long. Trimming left V 1 base short and J 4 bases short, with 7 bases between. CDR3 coding DNA: TGTGCCAGCAGCTTAATGGGGAGCACCGGGGAGCTGTTTTTT. It is translated as CASSLMGSTGELFF.

This clonotype has more than one count but fewer than ten. The V gene is TRBV25-1, the J gene TRBJ2-7; the match to TRBD2 covers 8 bases. The CDR3 loop spans 16 amino acids. Germline values: CDR1 MGHDK, CDR2 SYGVNS. After removal of 6 bases from V and 4 bases from J, the junction contained 14 bases not matched to a gene. CDR3 sequence reads: CASSARGSAGAYEQYF. For the CDR3, the DNA is TGTGCCAGCAGCGCTAGGGGGTCAGCGGGGGCTTACGAGCAGTACTTC.

This clonotype has at least ten counts. The chain couples TRBV4-3 to TRBJ2-3, with D hard to call. The CDR3 is made up of 15 amino acids. The germline V and J ends were trimmed by 0 bases and 5 bases, with 12 bases remaining between them. The germline gives CDR1 LGHNA, CDR2 YSLEER. CDR3 protein: CASSQDVVDGDTQYF. CDR3 DNA: TGCGCCAGCAGCCAAGATGTGGTAGACGGAGATACGCAGTATTTT.

This clonotype was picked up a small number of times. For the CDR3, the DNA is TGCGCCAGCCCGCATGAACCCGGGCAGCCCCAGCATTTT. Protein: CASPHEPGQPQHF. This rearrangement joins TRBV4-3 to TRBJ1-5; no clear D gene. Germline V gives CDR1 LGHNA, CDR2 YSLEER. Trimming stripped 8 bases from V and 7 bases from J, with 15 bases between. This CDR3 spans 13 amino acids.

This clonotype was counted only a few times. The rearrangement joins TRBV6-2 or TRBV6-3 to TRBJ2-3, with 8 bases fitting TRBD2. V was pared by 0 bases and J by 8 bases, with 7 bases of the junction left unmatched. This CDR3 contains 15 residues. CDR1 is MNHEY, CDR2 SVGEGT, per germline. CDR3 sequence reads: CASSYSKSRGGTQYF. CDR3 DNA: TGTGCCAGCAGTTACTCGAAGAGTCGGGGGGGTACGCAGTATTTT.

The J gene is TRBJ2-3, the V gene TRBV9; D is undetermined. Per the germline V gene, CDR1 is SGDLS and CDR2 is YYNGEE. The V end was cut by 6 bases, the J end by 1 base, with 6 bases between. CDR3 length: 12 amino acids. The CDR3 DNA reads as TGTGCCAGCAATCTGGGCACAGATACGCAGTATTTT. Translation gives CASNLGTDTQYF.

The rearrangement links TRBV3-1 to TRBJ2-7; maybe TRBD1 (6 bases). Germline lookup yields CDR1 LGHDT and CDR2 YNNKEL (reference sequence). V was pared by 2 bases and J by 4 bases, with 15 bases between. The CDR3 covers 15 residues. CDR3 sequence: CASSQTGGQGYEQYF. CDR3 DNA sequence: TGTGCCAGCAGCCAAACGGGCGGGCAGGGGTACGAGCAGTACTTC.

This clonotype was picked up a small number of times. The chain combines TRBV30 with TRBJ1-5, with a possible D match to TRBD1 (5 bases). V was trimmed by 0 bases and J by 5 bases, leaving 11 bases between them. This CDR3 has 14 amino acids. Germline lookup yields CDR1 GTSNPN and CDR2 SVGIG (reference sequence). CDR3 region: CAWSVLGPDQPQHF. CDR3 in DNA: TGTGCCTGGAGTGTTCTGGGGCCGGATCAGCCCCAGCATTTT.

This chain connects TRBV20-1 to TRBJ2-3; weak D call: TRBD2 (6 bases). V was shortened by 0 bases and J by 6 bases, with 16 bases between the two germline ends. CDR1 is DFQATT and CDR2 is SNEGSKA in the germline V gene (reference sequence). The CDR3 runs to 15 residues. The CDR3 DNA reads TGCAGTGCTAGAGATGCGGCTAGCGAGGGGGATACGCAGTATTTT. Its protein is CSARDAASEGDTQYF.

V usage is TRBV15 and J usage is TRBJ2-5; a weak D match, TRBD2 (5 bases). This CDR3 has 14 amino acids. V was clipped by 1 base and J by 6 bases, with 12 bases between them. Germline V lookup: CDR1 LNHNV, CDR2 YYDKDF (reference sequence). The CDR3 loop reads CATSRAFREKTQYF. The DNA for the CDR3 is TGTGCCACCAGCAGAGCGTTTCGGGAAAAGACCCAGTACTTC.

The rearrangement uses TRBV7-9 and TRBJ2-7; no clear D. The germline CDR1 and CDR2 sequences are SEHNR and FQNEAQ (reference sequence). Trimming stripped 5 bases from V and 3 bases from J, with 14 bases between. The CDR3 covers 14 residues. DNA for the CDR3: TGTGCCAGCAGCCCCCCCCTCCCCAACTACGAGCAGTACTTC. Its translation is CASSPPLPNYEQYF.

This clonotype came up many times. The rearrangement links TRBV4-3 to TRBJ2-7; 11 bases agree with TRBD1. This CDR3 contains 16 residues. With V trimmed by 4 bases and J by 4 bases, 9 bases remained unmatched. The germline V gene has CDR1 LGHNA and CDR2 YSLEER. CDR3 sequence: CASSPTGTGGLYEQYF. The CDR3 bases are TGCGCCAGCAGCCCCACAGGGACAGGGGGTCTATACGAGCAGTACTTC.

This clonotype has only a few counts. The chain combines TRBV6-1 with TRBJ1-1; TRBD1 might be the D (6 bases). Germline CDR1 MNHNS, CDR2 SASEGT. V lost 0 bases and J 8 bases, leaving 13 bases between the germline ends. The CDR3 runs 14 residues. DNA for the CDR3: TGTGCCAGCAGTGAAGCGCGGGGACAACTCGAAGCTTTCTTT. Translated, it gives CASSEARGQLEAFF.